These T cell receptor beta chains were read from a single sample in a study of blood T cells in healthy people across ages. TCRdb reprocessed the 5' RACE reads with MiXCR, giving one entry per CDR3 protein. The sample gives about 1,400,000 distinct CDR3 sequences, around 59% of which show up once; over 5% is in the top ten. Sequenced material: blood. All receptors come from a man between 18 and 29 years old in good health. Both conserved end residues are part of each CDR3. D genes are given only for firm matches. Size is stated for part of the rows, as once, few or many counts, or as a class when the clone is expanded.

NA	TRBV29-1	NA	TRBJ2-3	TGCAGCGTTGCCCGGGACGGGGTTGGAGATACGCAGTATTTT	CSVARDGVGDTQYF
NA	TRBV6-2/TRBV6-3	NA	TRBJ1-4	TGTGCCAGCGGCCCCTCCAACCTCCCGGATGAAAAACTGTTTTTT	CASGPSNLPDEKLFF
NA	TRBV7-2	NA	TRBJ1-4	TGTGCCAGCAGCTTAGTAAGCCCACCGGATGAAAAACTGTTTTTT	CASSLVSPPDEKLFF
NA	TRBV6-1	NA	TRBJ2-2	TGTGCCAGCAGTCAGAGACTGATCACCGGGGAGCTGTTTTTT	CASSQRLITGELFF
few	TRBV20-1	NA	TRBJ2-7	TGCAGTGCTTATTTGAGGGGGGCCACCTACGAGCAGTACTTC	CSAYLRGATYEQYF
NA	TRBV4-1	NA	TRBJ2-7	TGCGCCAGCAGCCGGTTTATGGGTTACGAGCAGTACTTC	CASSRFMGYEQYF
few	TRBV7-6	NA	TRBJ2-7	TGTGCCAGCAGCCTACCCGGGCCCCTCGGCGAGCAGTACTTC	CASSLPGPLGEQYF
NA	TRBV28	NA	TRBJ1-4	TGTGCCAGCAGTTTACATCAGGTTTGGGGGAAACTGTTTTTT	CASSLHQVWGKLFF
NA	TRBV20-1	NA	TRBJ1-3	TGCAGTGCTAATCTGGTCTCTGGAAACACCATATATTTT	CSANLVSGNTIYF
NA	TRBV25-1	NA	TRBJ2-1	TGTGCCAGCAGGGACTCTGATAACCCCTACAATGAGCAGTTCTTC	CASRDSDNPYNEQFF
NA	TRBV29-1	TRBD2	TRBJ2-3	TGCAGCGAGGGAGGAGGGAGGGCAGATACGCAGTATTTT	CSEGGGRADTQYF
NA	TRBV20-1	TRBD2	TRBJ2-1	TGCAGTGCTAGGTTTCCGGGACTAGCGGCCGAGCAGTTCTTC	CSARFPGLAAEQFF
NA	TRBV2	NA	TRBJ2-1	TGTGCCAGCAGTGAAACGTATCCGGTTGTGGATGAGCAGTTCTTC	CASSETYPVVDEQFF
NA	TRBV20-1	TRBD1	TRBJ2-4	TGCAGTGCCACATCGGGACAGAGGGCCAAAAACATTCAGTACTTC	CSATSGQRAKNIQYF
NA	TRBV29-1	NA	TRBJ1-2	TGCAGCGTTGATTTGCTCTGGGTGGGTGGCTACACCTTC	CSVDLLWVGGYTF
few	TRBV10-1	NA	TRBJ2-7	TGCGCCAGCAGTGACCACACAGGTAGCTACGAGCAGTACTTC	CASSDHTGSYEQYF
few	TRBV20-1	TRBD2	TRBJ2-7	TGCAGTGCTAGAGCATGGGCTAGCGGGCCTGAGCAGTACTTC	CSARAWASGPEQYF
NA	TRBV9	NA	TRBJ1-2	TGTGCCAGCAGCCCAGTCCGGGGGCGGAGTGGCTACACCTTC	CASSPVRGRSGYTF
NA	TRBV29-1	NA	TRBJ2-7	TGCAGCGTTGAAGGGGGGGCCGGGACCTACGAGCAGTACTTC	CSVEGGAGTYEQYF
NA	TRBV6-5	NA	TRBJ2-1	TGTGCCAGCAGGAAAACTAGGACTTTCTACAATGAGCAGTTCTTC	CASRKTRTFYNEQFF
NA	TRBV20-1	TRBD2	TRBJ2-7	TGCAGTGCTAGAGATCCAGCGGGGACGTTGGAGCAGTACTTC	CSARDPAGTLEQYF
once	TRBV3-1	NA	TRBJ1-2	TGTGCCAGCAGCCAAGATTTCAGGGGCCGCCGTTTCCTCTATGGCTACACCTTC	CASSQDFRGRRFLYGYTF
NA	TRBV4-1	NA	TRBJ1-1	TGCGCCAGCAGCCCACTCCGCCTCCAGGAGAACACTGAAGCTTTCTTT	CASSPLRLQENTEAFF
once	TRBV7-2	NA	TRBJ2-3	TGTGCCAGCAGCTTAGCGGCAATCAGGGCAGATACGCAGTATTTT	CASSLAAIRADTQYF
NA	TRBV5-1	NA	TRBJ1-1	TGCGCCAGCAGCTTGGTGTGGATAAACACTGAAGCTTTCTTT	CASSLVWINTEAFF
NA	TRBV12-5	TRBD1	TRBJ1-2	TGTGCTAGTGCGGGGGACAGGGTTGACGGCTATGGCTACACCTTC	CASAGDRVDGYGYTF
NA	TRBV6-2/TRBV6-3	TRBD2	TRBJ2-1	TGTGCCAGCAGTGGTAGCGGGAGATACAATGAGCAGTTCTTC	CASSGSGRYNEQFF
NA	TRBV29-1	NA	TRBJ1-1	TGCAGTGGAAAGGGTGTGAACACTGAAGCTTTCTTT	CSGKGVNTEAFF
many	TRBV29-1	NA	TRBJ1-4	TGCAGCGTTGAACCGGGACTTGGCGGAGAAAAACTGTTTTTT	CSVEPGLGGEKLFF
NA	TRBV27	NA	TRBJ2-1	TGTGCCAGCAGTTCTAGTATTGGGGGGCCGCAGTTCTTC	CASSSSIGGPQFF
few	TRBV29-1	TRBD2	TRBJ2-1	TGCAGCGTTCCTAGGACTAGCAGTTACAATGAGCAGTTCTTC	CSVPRTSSYNEQFF
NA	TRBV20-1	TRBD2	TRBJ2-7	TGCAGTGCTAGAGCCCTGGCTAGCGGAAGCTCCTACGAGCAGTACTTC	CSARALASGSSYEQYF
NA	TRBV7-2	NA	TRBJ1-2	TGTGCCAGCAGCTTAGCGCAGGTGGGAAGCTATGGCTACACCTTC	CASSLAQVGSYGYTF
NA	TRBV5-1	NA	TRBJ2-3	TGCGCCAGCAGCTTGGAAGGTTCAACTAGCACAGATACGCAGTATTTT	CASSLEGSTSTDTQYF
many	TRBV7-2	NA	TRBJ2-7	TGTGCCAGCAGCTTAGAGAACTACGAGCAGTACTTC	CASSLENYEQYF
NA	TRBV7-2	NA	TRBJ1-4	TGTGCCAGCAGCTTTTGGCCGGGCGGAACGAATGAAAAACTGTTTTTT	CASSFWPGGTNEKLFF
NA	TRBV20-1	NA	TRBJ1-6	TGCAGTGCTAGAGACCCCACAGGGTATAGGGATTCACCCCTCCACTTT	CSARDPTGYRDSPLHF
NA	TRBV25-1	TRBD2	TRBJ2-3	TGTGCCAGCAGTGAAATCGCGGGAGGGATCACAGATACGCAGTATTTT	CASSEIAGGITDTQYF
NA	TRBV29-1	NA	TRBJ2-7	TGCAGCGTTGAAGAACCCCTCGACGAGCAGTACTTC	CSVEEPLDEQYF
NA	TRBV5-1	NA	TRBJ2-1	TGCGCCAGCAGCCCCACCCCGGGGGACAATGAGCAGTTCTTC	CASSPTPGDNEQFF
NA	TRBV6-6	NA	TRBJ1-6	TGTGCCAGCAGTTGCCGCGACTCACCCCTCCACTTT	CASSCRDSPLHF
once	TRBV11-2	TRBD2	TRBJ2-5	TGTGCCAGCAGTGCCGTCTCGGACCCGGGAGGCCTTCTAACGCCTCAAGAGACCCAGTACTTC	CASSAVSDPGGLLTPQETQYF